The clone carrying this TCR beta chain appeared many times. Antigen: not known. This sample was included in a study of T cells in Graves' hyperthyroidism and ophthalmopathy. Findings and limits, study-wide: Blood also carried most thyroid clonotypes expanded above 0.001. A model of 13 V-J pairs discriminated ophthalmopathy from stable hyperthyroidism.

Newly diagnosed hyperthyroidism patients aged 18 to 65 years had disease lasting under 2 months. Using around 10 ml of fresh peripheral blood, PBMCs were prepared. The CDR3 consists of 14 residues. Germline loops: CDR1 SQVTM, CDR2 ANQGSEA. Unmatched junction bases numbered 10, after V lost 5 bases and J lost 7 bases. TCR beta CDR3 regions were amplified from RNA transcripts. First-round RT-PCR of the TCR CDR3 relied on the HTBI primer set. TCRdb redid the calling of the multiplex PCR reads with MiXCR, one entry per CDR3 protein. The sample lists over 450,000 distinct CDR3 sequences, roughly an eighth occurring once.

The receptor comes from a woman aged 18-30 years with Graves' hyperthyroidism. Sequencing used blood. This chain connects TRBV29-1 to TRBJ1-5; the match to TRBD1 covers 8 bases. CDR3 sequence reads: CSVRLTGVDQPQHF. DNA for the CDR3: TGCAGCGTTAGACTGACAGGGGTTGACCAGCCCCAGCATTTT. Complete variable domain (other parts from reference TRBV29-1 and TRBJ1-5): SAVISQKPSRDICQRGTSLTIQCQVDSQVTMMFWYRQQPGQSLTLIATANQGSEATYESGFVIDKFPISRPNLTFSTLTVSNMSPEDSSIYLCSVRLTGVDQPQHFGDGTRLSIL.